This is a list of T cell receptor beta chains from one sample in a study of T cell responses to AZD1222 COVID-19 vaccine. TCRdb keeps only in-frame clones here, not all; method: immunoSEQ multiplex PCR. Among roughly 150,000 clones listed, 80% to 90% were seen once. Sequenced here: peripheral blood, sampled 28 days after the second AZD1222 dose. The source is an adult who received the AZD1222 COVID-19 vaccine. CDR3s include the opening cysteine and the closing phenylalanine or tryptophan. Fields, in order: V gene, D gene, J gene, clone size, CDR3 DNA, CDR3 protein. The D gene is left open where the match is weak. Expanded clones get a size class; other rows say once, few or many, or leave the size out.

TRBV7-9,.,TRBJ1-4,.,TGTGCCAGCAGCTCCAACCAACAGAGCGCATATATCGAAAAACTGTTTTTT,CASSSNQQSAYIEKLFF
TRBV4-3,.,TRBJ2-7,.,TGCGCCAGCAGCCAAGATCGGGGGTTCTACGAGCAGTACTTC,CASSQDRGFYEQYF
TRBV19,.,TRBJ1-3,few,TGTGCCAGTGATCCAAGACAGGCCTCTGGAAACACCATATATTTT,CASDPRQASGNTIYF
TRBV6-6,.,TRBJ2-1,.,TGTGCCAGCAGTTACGGGCAGACGCAGTTCTTC,CASSYGQTQFF
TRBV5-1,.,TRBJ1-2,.,TGCGCCAGCAGCTTGGGGGGCAACTATGGCTACACCTTC,CASSLGGNYGYTF
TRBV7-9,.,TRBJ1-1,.,TGTGCCAGCAGCCGGGGACGGGAGAACACTGAAGCTTTCTTT,CASSRGRENTEAFF
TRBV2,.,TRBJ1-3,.,TGTGCCAGCAGAGGAAGTGCCGGAAACACCATATATTTT,CASRGSAGNTIYF
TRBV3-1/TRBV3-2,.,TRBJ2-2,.,TGTGCCAGCAGCCAAGTCCCCAACACCGGGGAGCTGTTTTTT,CASSQVPNTGELFF
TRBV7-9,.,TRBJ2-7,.,TGTGCCAGCAGCTTGACCAACAACTACGAGCAGTACTTC,CASSLTNNYEQYF
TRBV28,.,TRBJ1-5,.,TGTGCCAGCAGTAGGGGACCGGGCAGCAATCAGCCCCAGCATTTT,CASSRGPGSNQPQHF
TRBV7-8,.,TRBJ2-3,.,TGTGCCAGCAGCCCCGGTAAAAATACGCAGTATTTT,CASSPGKNTQYF